This TCR beta chain was identified during a study of beta chain features in type 1 diabetes. The overall study: Age, gender and cell yields were alike across patients and healthy donors. Sorted cells from all samples, numbering 95 million to 140 million, were examined. Study-wide results and limits: When Type 1 diabetes patients were examined, their TCRB CDR3s proved moderately but significantly shorter in all four CD4+ subsets.

This clone turned up a few times. No antigen is known for it. Trimming took 4 bases from V and 7 from J, leaving 20 bases between them. The germline V gene has CDR1 GTSNPN and CDR2 SVGIG (reference sequence). The CDR3 extends over 14 amino acids. Staining for CD45RO/CCR7/CD25/CD127/CD95/CD27 allowed sorting of CD4+ naive, central memory, regulatory and stem cell-like memory cells. Expressed TCRB transcripts were sequenced because the isolated RNA had all been reverse transcribed beforehand. Approximately 3.7 million reads per sample on average were obtained from naive, central memory and regulatory T cell samples. Some clones are missing from TCRdb's copy, which holds only in-frame ones; the method was immunoSEQ multiplex PCR. The sample lists about 740,000 clones, around an eighth occurring once.

The TCR comes from a young man with type 1 diabetes. Sequences were obtained from naive CD4+ T cells from blood. The V and J genes are TRBV30 and TRBJ2-7, with D possibly being TRBD1 or TRBD2 (5 bases each). The CDR3 sequence: CAWTPAGVEGEQYF. The CDR3 bases are TGTGCCTGGACCCCGGCTGGGGTTGAGGGGGAGCAGTACTTC. Based on the CDR3 plus reference TRBV30 and TRBJ2-7, the full variable domain is SQTIHQWPATLVQPVGSPLSLECTVEGTSNPNLYWYRQAAGRGLQLLFYSVGIGQISSEVPQNLSASRPQDRQFILSSKKLLLSDSGFYLCAWTPAGVEGEQYFGPGTRLTVT.